One T cell receptor (beta chain) is described in this entry. This clonotype has only a few counts. What antigen it recognizes has not been identified. No much larger clone is present one base from it, and per-base qualities are unavailable. The data were taken from a study of CD8 T cells in ankylosing spondylitis (dated by TCRdb to between 2016 and 2019). At the level of the whole study: The study profiled T cell receptor beta repertoires in healthy donors and ankylosing spondylitis patients to find disease-linked TCR variants. Peripheral blood was sampled, and synovial fluid was also collected from ankylosing spondylitis patients. In total, the full study cohort was made up of roughly 110 healthy donors and about two dozen ankylosing spondylitis patients. Broad study findings and their caveats: A TCR beta motif of about 8 highly homologous amino acid variants appeared characteristic of blood from ankylosing spondylitis patients. The disease-linked clones showed a CD8+ phenotype and occurred at relatively low frequencies in peripheral blood. The disease-linked clones were reported as significantly enriched in matched synovial fluid samples from ankylosing spondylitis patients. Some motif variants were previously reported in synovial fluid and blood of reactive arthritis patients, suggesting common disease-initiation mechanisms.

The germline ends are 15 bases apart after V is trimmed by 5 bases and J by 1 base. The germline V gene (reference sequence) provides CDR1 DFQATT and CDR2 SNEGSKA. Inclusive of the bounding cysteine and phenylalanine, the CDR3 is 14 residues long. Only the CDR3 portion is preserved as DNA: 42 bases, with reading frame beginning at the first base. Sequencing was carried out with an Illumina HiSeq 2500. TCR beta libraries were prepared by quantitative 5'-RACE with molecular barcodes. Under the source paper's analysis protocol: To identify disease-linked TCR variants, a new computational method was used, one built on a probabilistic model of VDJ rearrangement. The raw public data were reprocessed by TCRdb itself: fastp quality trimming at Q25, MiXCR clonotype calling, in-frame beta chains only. Merged by CDR3 protein, the rows form single entries marked with the most common genes and DNA. These V and J calls derive from TCRdb rather than the authors' analysis. In all, the sample holds some 800,000 distinct CDR3 sequences, and about an eighth of those were seen once. The ten largest clones represent 0.51% of the sample.

The clonotype was recovered from a male donor with ankylosing spondylitis. This chain is built from TRBV20-1 and TRBJ2-7, with the D gene not clear enough to name. Material for sequencing was blood, either unsorted or a sorted T cell fraction (not recorded which). The DNA sequence is given as TGCAGTGCTCCCCCACTTATCGCTTCCTACGAGCAGTACTTC. Its protein product is CSAPPLIASYEQYF.